This entry lists 32 T cell receptor beta chains sequenced from one sample in a study of shared clonotypes between healthy human individuals. Profiled with immunoSEQ multiplex PCR; TCRdb holds only in-frame clones, not every one. The sample consists of approximately 2,300,000 clones, 85% to 95% of them appearing once. Sequencing was done on a sample of naive CD4+ T cells from PBMCs. Subset described: CD45RA+ positively selected. Receptors were obtained from a man aged 18 to 30 in good health. Some clones in this sample may be carry-over from other donors' samples.

This clone was found once. Other DNA sequences in this sample translate to the same CDR3. The chain is built from TRBV7-3 and TRBJ2-5, with TRBD1 matching 7 bases. The CDR3 is 14 amino acids. Germline loops: CDR1 SGHTA, CDR2 FQGTGA. V shed 5 bases, J shed 1 base, and the junction held 4 bases outside the gene matches. CDR3 in DNA: TGTGCCAGCAGCCCTGGGACAGTCCAAGAGACCCAGTACTTC. Protein sequence: CASSPGTVQETQYF.

V gene TRBV7-2 combines with J gene TRBJ1-1; D might be TRBD1 (6 bases). V lost 2 bases, J lost 11 bases, and 9 bases lay in between. The CDR3 is 11 amino acids. Germline CDR1 reads SGHTA; CDR2 reads FQGNSA. CDR3 loop: CASSLQGSAFF. CDR3 DNA: TGTGCCAGCAGCTTACAGGGGTCGGCTTTCTTT.

The chain combines TRBV19 with TRBJ2-7; either TRBD1 or TRBD2 may supply D (5 bases each). V was shortened by 6 bases and J by 0 bases, with 18 bases between the two germline ends. Germline CDR1 LNHDA, CDR2 SQIVND (reference sequence). This CDR3 has 16 residues. DNA for the CDR3: TGTGCCAGTAGAAGAAAAGCCGGGGCACCCTCCTACGAGCAGTACTTC. Translated, it gives CASRRKAGAPSYEQYF.

The V gene is TRBV11-2, the J gene TRBJ2-7, with 9 nucleotides matching TRBD2. Germline-derived CDR1 and CDR2 are SGHAT and FQNNGV. V was pared by 1 base and J by 4 bases, with 5 bases of the junction left unmatched. This CDR3 comprises 15 residues. CDR3 bases: TGTGCCAGCAGCTTAGGTAGCGGGAGAGGTTACGAGCAGTACTTC. Translated: CASSLGSGRGYEQYF.

The chain uses TRBV7-9 and TRBJ2-3; D is unresolved. CDR1 and CDR2 (germline): SEHNR, FQNEAQ (reference sequence). There are 13 residues in the CDR3. V shed 9 bases and J shed 1 base, with 11 bases lying between them. The CDR3 reads CASQGSGTDTQYF. CDR3 DNA sequence: TGTGCCAGTCAAGGATCGGGCACAGATACGCAGTATTTT.

The chain carries TRBV29-1 and TRBJ2-3, with a weak D call TRBD1 (5 bases). CDR1 and CDR2 (germline): SQVTM, ANQGSEA. The CDR3 extends over 14 amino acids. Trimming took 4 bases from V and 0 from J, leaving 11 bases between them. CDR3 DNA: TGCAGCGTTGGAAACAGGCTTAGCACAGATACGCAGTATTTT. This sequence encodes CSVGNRLSTDTQYF.

The CDR3: CASSLGGANTEAFF. DNA of the CDR3: TGTGCCAGCAGCTTAGGCGGGGCCAACACTGAAGCTTTCTTT. The V call is TRBV7-2, the J call TRBJ1-1; tentative D call: TRBD1 (5 bases). The CDR3 consists of 14 residues. The V end lost 1 base, the J end lost 2 bases, and 8 bases lay between the germline ends. Germline loops: CDR1 SGHTA, CDR2 FQGNSA.

This clone was observed once. The genes are TRBV6-4 and TRBJ2-3, with no clear D. The CDR3 is 13 amino acids. V gave up 3 bases and J gave up 3 bases, with 7 bases separating them. The germline gives CDR1 MRHNA, CDR2 SNTAGT. The CDR3 sequence: CASSELPTDTQYF. Written as DNA, the CDR3 is TGTGCCAGCAGTGAGTTACCGACAGATACGCAGTATTTT.

J is TRBJ1-1 and V is TRBV5-1; 11 bases fit TRBD1. Germline CDR1 is SGHRS and CDR2 is YFSETQ. The trim removed 6 bases at V and 5 bases at J, leaving 12 bases unmatched. The CDR3 runs 16 residues. The CDR3 DNA reads as TGCGCCAGCATCCCCGGGACAGGGGGTTTCTTGACTGAAGCTTTCTTT. As protein: CASIPGTGGFLTEAFF.

CDR3 bases: TGTGCCAGTAGTTCAACCTTTTTAGCGGGACTGACCTACGAGCAGTACTTC. It is translated as CASSSTFLAGLTYEQYF. The V gene is TRBV19, the J gene TRBJ2-7, with 8 nucleotides matching TRBD2. V was clipped by 5 bases and J by 2 bases; unmatched bases: 14. Germline-derived CDR1 and CDR2 are LNHDA and SQIVND (reference sequence). CDR3 length: 17 residues.

The chain employs TRBV7-6 and TRBJ2-2; possibly TRBD1 for D (7 bases). The length of the CDR3 is 16 residues. With 5 bases removed from V and 2 bases from J, the gap between germline ends came to 15 bases. Germline loops: CDR1 SGHVS, CDR2 FNYEAQ. The CDR3 here is CASSLRGTANTGELFF. Written as DNA, the CDR3 is TGTGCCAGCAGCCTACGCGGGACAGCCAACACCGGGGAGCTGTTTTTT. Full variable domain (outside the CDR3, taken from reference TRBV7-6 and TRBJ2-2): GAGVSQSPRYKVTKRGQDVALRCDPISGHVSLYWYRQALGQGPEFLTYFNYEAQQDKSGLPNDRFSAERPEGSISTLTIQRTEQRDSAMYRCASSLRGTANTGELFFGEGSRLTVL.

This chain uses TRBV5-4 with TRBJ2-5; TRBD2 is a possible D gene (5 bases). V lost 7 bases and J 0 bases, leaving 13 bases between the germline ends. The CDR3 sequence is 14 residues long. CDR1 is SGHNT and CDR2 is YYREEE in the germline V gene (reference sequence). The CDR3 region is CASALRGYQETQYF. The CDR3 DNA is TGTGCCAGCGCCCTTCGGGGATACCAAGAGACCCAGTACTTC.

This chain connects TRBV28 to TRBJ1-6; 7 positions agree with TRBD1. Germline V gene sequence: CDR1 MDHEN, CDR2 SYDVKM. CDR3 length: 20 residues. J lost 8 bases, V lost 6 bases, and 25 bases had no gene match. CDR3 DNA: TGTGCCAGCAGACCATTCAGGCGGGACAGAAGCCCTATAGGCGATTCACCCCTCCACTTT. It specifies CASRPFRRDRSPIGDSPLHF. Variable domain in full (rest from reference TRBV28 and TRBJ1-6): DVKVTQSSRYLVKRTGEKVFLECVQDMDHENMFWYRQDPGLGLRLIYFSYDVKMKEKGDIPEGYSVSREKKERFSLILESASTNQTSMYLCASRPFRRDRSPIGDSPLHFGNGTRLTVT.

The chain links TRBV21-1 to TRBJ2-7; TRBD1 is taken as the D call from the table, unchecked against the DNA. TRBV21-1 is a recognized pseudogene. CDR3 length: 13 amino acids. Here the CDR3 reads CASSKFDTYEQYF. CDR3 in DNA: TGTGCCAGCAGCAAATTTGACACCTACGAGCAGTACTTC.

This clone occurred a few times. The chain is built from TRBV27 and TRBJ1-2; 8 bases agree with TRBD1. CDR1 and CDR2 (germline): MNHEY, SMNVEV (reference sequence). CDR3 length: 13 residues. The trim removed 5 bases at V and 5 bases at J, leaving 4 bases unmatched. DNA of the CDR3: TGTGCCAGCAGTACTACAGGGGGATATGGCTACACCTTC. Amino acids: CASSTTGGYGYTF.

This clone was seen only once. This chain joins TRBV5-1 and TRBJ1-1; tentatively, D is TRBD1 (5 bases). Trimming cost V 4 bases and J 8 bases, with 15 bases left between them. Per the germline V gene, CDR1 is SGHRS and CDR2 is YFSETQ. The CDR3 totals 13 residues. CDR3 sequence reads: CASSPFGRGEAFF. DNA of the CDR3: TGCGCCAGCAGCCCCTTTGGGCGGGGGGAAGCTTTCTTT.

The V call is TRBV7-3, the J call TRBJ2-5; maybe TRBD2 (5 bases). V lost 7 bases to trimming and J lost 5 bases, with 23 bases between them. This CDR3 has 16 residues. Germline assignment: CDR1 SGHTA and CDR2 FQGTGA. CDR3 coding DNA: TGTGCCAGCAACTCAGACTTCCCGGGGAAGATGGAGACCCAGTACTTC. Translation: CASNSDFPGKMETQYF.

The rearrangement uses TRBV28 and TRBJ1-2; possibly TRBD1 for D (6 bases). In germline, CDR1 is MDHEN, CDR2 SYDVKM. V was pared by 11 bases and J by 2 bases, with 15 bases between. The CDR3 is 13 amino acids. CDR3 sequence (DNA): TGTGCCCACAGGGACACAGTCAACTATGGCTACACCTTC. Its protein is CAHRDTVNYGYTF.

This sequence joins TRBV30 and TRBJ2-5, with D tentatively TRBD1 or TRBD2 (6 bases each). Trimming removed 2 bases at V and 7 bases at J, with 8 bases between. This CDR3 spans 11 amino acids. CDR1 and CDR2 (germline): GTSNPN, SVGIG (reference sequence). In DNA, the CDR3 is TGTGCCTGGAGTTGGGGGGCGACCCAGTACTTC. Its translation is CAWSWGATQYF.

This clone was picked up one time. Written as DNA, the CDR3 is TGTGCCAGCAGTTTATATGGACAGGGTGCCGAGACCCAGTACTTC. This codes for CASSLYGQGAETQYF. The rearrangement uses TRBV28 and TRBJ2-5; 8 bases fit TRBD1. Per the germline V gene, CDR1 is MDHEN and CDR2 is SYDVKM. The CDR3 runs to 15 residues. The trim removed 1 base at V and 5 bases at J, leaving 6 bases unmatched.

The chain is built from TRBV9 and TRBJ2-3, with 8 bases matching TRBD1. Germline lookup yields CDR1 SGDLS and CDR2 YYNGEE. The V and J ends lost 4 bases and 2 bases, in that order; junction bases with no gene match: 6. The CDR3 is 15 residues long. The DNA for the CDR3 is TGTGCCAGCAGCCCCCAGGACAGGGTCACAGATACGCAGTATTTT. It yields the protein CASSPQDRVTDTQYF.

This clone was counted a single time. V usage is TRBV19 and J usage is TRBJ1-2, with a weak D call TRBD1 (5 bases). Germline V gene lookup returns CDR1 LNHDA and CDR2 SQIVND (reference sequence). Trimming took 10 bases from V and 4 from J, leaving 16 bases between them. The CDR3 sequence is 13 residues long. The CDR3 DNA sequence: TGTGCCACCAGGACACCCCAGAGCTATGGCTACACCTTC. Translated, it gives CATRTPQSYGYTF.

This clone was observed many times. This chain connects TRBV6-1 to TRBJ2-7; perhaps TRBD1 as D (6 bases). Deletions cut 9 bases from V and 6 bases from J, with 21 bases between. The CDR3 extends over 14 amino acids. The germline V gene encodes CDR1 MNHNS and CDR2 SASEGT. The CDR3 nucleotides are TGTGCCAGACATACAGGGTACGATCGAGGCGAGCAGTACTTC. This encodes CARHTGYDRGEQYF.

V usage is TRBV7-2 and J usage is TRBJ1-5, with D possibly matching TRBD1 (5 bases). Trimming took 1 base from V and 5 from J, leaving 12 bases between them. Per the germline V gene, CDR1 is SGHTA and CDR2 is FQGNSA. The CDR3 runs to 15 residues. The CDR3 DNA is TGTGCCAGCAGCTTAGTAACAGGCGCCGATCAGCCCCAGCATTTT. This codes for CASSLVTGADQPQHF.

The count of this clone is one. J is TRBJ2-2 and V is TRBV28; 11 bases are a match to TRBD2. V was clipped by 8 bases and J by 6 bases; unmatched bases: 8. Per the germline V gene, CDR1 is MDHEN and CDR2 is SYDVKM. The CDR3 has 15 amino acids. CDR3: CASGTSGSISGELFF. DNA of the CDR3: TGTGCCAGCGGAACTAGCGGGAGTATATCCGGGGAGCTGTTTTTT.

The chain has TRBV15 and TRBJ2-7; D may correspond to TRBD1 or TRBD2 (6 bases each). There are 16 residues in the CDR3. The V and J ends lost 1 base and 3 bases respectively, with 16 bases between them. Germline-derived CDR1 and CDR2 are LNHNV and YYDKDF (reference sequence). CDR3 nucleotides: TGTGCCACCAGCAGAGCCCCGGGGGCCGGGGACTACGAGCAGTACTTC. As protein: CATSRAPGAGDYEQYF.

V gene TRBV9 combines with J gene TRBJ2-7; D might be TRBD2 (5 bases). The V and J ends lost 0 bases and 5 bases respectively, with 15 bases between them. The CDR3 runs 15 residues. Germline CDR1 SGDLS, CDR2 YYNGEE. The chain's CDR3 is CASSVDDYKGDEQYF. CDR3 nucleotides: TGTGCCAGCAGCGTAGATGACTACAAGGGCGACGAGCAGTACTTC.

In this sample, this clone turned up a few times. This chain connects TRBV10-3 to TRBJ1-1; 11 bases match TRBD1. V shed 6 bases and J 2 bases; nucleotides not matched to a gene: 5. This CDR3 region has 15 residues. The V gene's germline CDR1 is ENHRY and CDR2 SYGVKD. CDR3 in amino acids: CAIRDGQGANTEAFF. The CDR3 nucleotides are TGTGCCATCAGGGACGGACAGGGGGCTAACACTGAAGCTTTCTTT.

This chain joins TRBV7-2 and TRBJ1-6, with a possible D match to TRBD1 (6 bases). V was shortened by 8 bases and J by 9 bases, with 14 bases between the two germline ends. The CDR3 is made up of 13 amino acids. Germline V gives CDR1 SGHTA, CDR2 FQGNSA. The CDR3 protein is CASRPGASSPLHF. Written as DNA, the CDR3 is TGTGCCAGCCGACCAGGGGCAAGTTCACCCCTCCACTTT.

The CDR3 DNA reads as TGTGCCATCAGTGAGTCGTTTGGGACCGCACCATACCAAGAGACCCAGTACTTC. The encoded protein is CAISESFGTAPYQETQYF. The J gene is TRBJ2-5, the V gene TRBV10-3, with D perhaps TRBD1 or TRBD2 (5 bases each). The germline CDR1 and CDR2 sequences are ENHRY and SYGVKD. V lost 0 bases and J 0 bases, leaving 17 bases between the germline ends. The CDR3 has 18 amino acids.

This clone was recorded a few times. The junction departs from germline at one end; a sequencing error may be responsible. CDR3 nucleotides: TGTGCCAGCAGCTCCGCTCTTTTGGACCTGTTC. Protein product: CASSSALLDLF. The chain recombines TRBV5-8 with TRBJ1-2; D is unresolved. This CDR3 comprises 11 residues. The germline V gene encodes CDR1 SGHTS and CDR2 YDEGEE. The full variable domain, its missing parts supplied by reference TRBV5-8 and TRBJ1-2, is EAGVTQSPTHLIKTRGQQATLRCSPISGHTSVYWYQQALGLGLQFLLWYDEGEERNRGNFPPRFSGRQFPNYSSELNVNALELEDSALYLCASSSALLDLFGSGTRLTVV.

The CDR3 region has the DNA TGTGCCAGCAGCTTAGCGCCATCACATGGCTACACCTTC. It codes for CASSLAPSHGYTF. The V gene is TRBV7-9, the J gene TRBJ1-2; no definite D call. CDR1 SEHNR and CDR2 FQNEAQ come from the germline V gene (reference sequence). V dropped 0 bases and J dropped 6 bases, with 8 bases sitting between them. The length of the CDR3 is 13 residues. Looking up the rest from reference TRBV7-9 and TRBJ1-2 gives the full variable domain: DTGVSQNPRHKITKRGQNVTFRCDPISEHNRLYWYRQTLGQGPEFLTYFQNEAQLEKSRLLSDRFSAERPKGSFSTLEIQRTEQGDSAMYLCASSLAPSHGYTFGSGTRLTVV.